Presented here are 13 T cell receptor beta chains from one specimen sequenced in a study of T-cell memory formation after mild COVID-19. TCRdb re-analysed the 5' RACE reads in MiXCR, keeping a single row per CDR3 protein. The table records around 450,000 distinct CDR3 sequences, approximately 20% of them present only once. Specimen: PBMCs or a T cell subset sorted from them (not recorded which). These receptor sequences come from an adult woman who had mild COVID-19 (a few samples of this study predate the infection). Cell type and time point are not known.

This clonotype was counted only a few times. Here the CDR3 reads CATSAADFDTDTQYF. CDR3 DNA sequence: TGTGCCACCAGTGCCGCAGACTTCGACACAGATACGCAGTATTTT. The chain uses TRBV24-1 and TRBJ2-3, with unresolved D. The CDR3 loop spans 15 amino acids. The germline CDR1 and CDR2 sequences are KGHDR and SFDVKD. Trimming took off 5 bases at V and 2 bases at J, with 13 bases between the two ends.

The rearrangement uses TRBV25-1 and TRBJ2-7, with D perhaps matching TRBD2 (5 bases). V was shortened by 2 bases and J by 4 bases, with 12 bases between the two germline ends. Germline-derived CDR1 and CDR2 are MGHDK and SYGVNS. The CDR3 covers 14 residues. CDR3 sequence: CASSERGREYEQYF. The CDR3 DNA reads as TGTGCCAGCAGTGAACGAGGAAGGGAGTACGAGCAGTACTTC.

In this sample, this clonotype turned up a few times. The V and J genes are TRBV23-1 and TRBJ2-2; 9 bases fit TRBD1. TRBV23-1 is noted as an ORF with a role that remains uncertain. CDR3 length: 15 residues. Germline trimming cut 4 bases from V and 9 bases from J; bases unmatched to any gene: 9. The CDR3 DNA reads TGCGCCAGCAGTCGCCCGGACAGGGGCCACCGGGAGCTGTTTTTT. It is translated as CASSRPDRGHRELFF.

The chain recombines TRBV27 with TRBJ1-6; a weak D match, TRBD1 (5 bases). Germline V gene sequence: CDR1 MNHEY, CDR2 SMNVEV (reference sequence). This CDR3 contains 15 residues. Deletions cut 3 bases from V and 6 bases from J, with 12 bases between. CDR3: CASSLGTLSNSPLHF. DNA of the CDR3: TGTGCCAGCAGTTTGGGGACTCTGAGTAATTCACCCCTCCACTTT.

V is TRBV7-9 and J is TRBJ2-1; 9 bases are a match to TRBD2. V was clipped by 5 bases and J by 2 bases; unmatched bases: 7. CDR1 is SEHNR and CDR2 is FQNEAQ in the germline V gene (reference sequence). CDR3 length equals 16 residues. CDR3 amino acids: CASSRIAGDPYNEQFF. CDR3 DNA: TGTGCCAGCAGCCGTATAGCGGGAGATCCCTACAATGAGCAGTTCTTC.

DNA of the CDR3: TGCAGCGTTGAAAGTCTCCTAGCGGGAGGGGGTGAGCAGTTCTTC. As protein: CSVESLLAGGGEQFF. V gene TRBV29-1 combines with J gene TRBJ2-1, with 12 bases identical to TRBD2. Germline CDR1 SQVTM, CDR2 ANQGSEA. Unmatched junction bases numbered 8, after V lost 2 bases and J lost 9 bases. The CDR3 length is 15 residues.

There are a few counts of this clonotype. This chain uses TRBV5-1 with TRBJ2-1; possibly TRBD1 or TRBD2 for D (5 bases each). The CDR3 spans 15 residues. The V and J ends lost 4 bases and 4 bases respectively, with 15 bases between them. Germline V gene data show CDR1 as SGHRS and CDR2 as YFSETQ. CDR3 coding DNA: TGCGCCAGCAGCCCCGGGACCAAAGGATACAATGAGCAGTTCTTC. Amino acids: CASSPGTKGYNEQFF.

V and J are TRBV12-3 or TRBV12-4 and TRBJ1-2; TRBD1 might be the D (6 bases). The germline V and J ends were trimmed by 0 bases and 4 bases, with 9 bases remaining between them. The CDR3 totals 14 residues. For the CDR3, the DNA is TGTGCCAGCAGTTTAGCTACAGGGCCCTATGGCTACACCTTC. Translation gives CASSLATGPYGYTF.

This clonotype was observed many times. The CDR3 is CASSQASEPSMNTEAFF. The CDR3 bases are TGTGCCAGCAGTCAGGCTAGCGAACCAAGCATGAACACTGAAGCTTTCTTT. The rearrangement links TRBV12-3 or TRBV12-4 to TRBJ1-1; D unresolved. This CDR3 is built from 17 residues. V was pared by 5 bases and J by 0 bases, with 19 bases between.

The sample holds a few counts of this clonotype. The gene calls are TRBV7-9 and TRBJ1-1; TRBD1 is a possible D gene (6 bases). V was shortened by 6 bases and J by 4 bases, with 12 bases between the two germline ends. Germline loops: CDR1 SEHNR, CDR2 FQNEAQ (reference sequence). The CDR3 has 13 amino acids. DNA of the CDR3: TGTGCCAGCAGGGCAGGGGATCCCACTGAAGCTTTCTTT. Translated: CASRAGDPTEAFF.

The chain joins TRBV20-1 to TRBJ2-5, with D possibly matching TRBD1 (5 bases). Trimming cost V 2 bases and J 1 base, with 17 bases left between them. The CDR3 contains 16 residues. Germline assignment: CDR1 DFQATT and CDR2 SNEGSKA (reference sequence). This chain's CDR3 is CSARSLAQGVQETQYF. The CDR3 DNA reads TGCAGTGCTAGATCCTTGGCCCAGGGCGTCCAAGAGACCCAGTACTTC.

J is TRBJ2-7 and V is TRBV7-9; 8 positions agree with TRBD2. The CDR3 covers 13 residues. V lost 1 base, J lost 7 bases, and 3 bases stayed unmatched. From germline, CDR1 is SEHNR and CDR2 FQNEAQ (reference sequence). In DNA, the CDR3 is TGTGCCAGCAGCTTAGATACTAGCGGAGAGCAGTACTTC. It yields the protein CASSLDTSGEQYF.

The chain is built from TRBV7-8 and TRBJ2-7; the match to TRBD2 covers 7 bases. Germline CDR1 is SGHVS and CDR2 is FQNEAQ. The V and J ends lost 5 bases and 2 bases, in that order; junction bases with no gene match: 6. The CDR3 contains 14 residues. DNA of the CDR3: TGTGCCAGCAGCCCGAGGGAGGGAACCTACGAGCAGTACTTC. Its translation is CASSPREGTYEQYF.